This T cell receptor beta chain derives from a study of cytomegalovirus exposure and HLA in healthy donors. Germline trimming cut 3 bases from V and 1 base from J; bases unmatched to any gene: 10. The CDR3 runs 17 residues. CDR1 SGHVS and CDR2 FQNEAQ come from the germline V gene. Points from the study as a whole: Most TCR beta V segments were productive about 87% or about 30% of the time in an earlier analysis.

This clone was counted only a few times. Its antigen is not identified. Regarding donors, all were healthy bone marrow donors. The PCR made use of 60 Vbeta and 13 Jbeta primers. The table came from immunoSEQ multiplex PCR; TCRdb's copy has only in-frame clones and leaves some out. The table records tens of thousands of clones, roughly 70% of them present only once. This chain connects TRBV7-8 to TRBJ2-3; 7 bases align to TRBD2. Sequences were obtained from PBMCs. This receptor was taken from a woman in her 50s in good health and CMV-seropositive. CDR3 amino acids: CASSFPIGLGGTDTQYF. DNA of the CDR3: TGTGCCAGCAGCTTTCCCATCGGACTAGGTGGCACAGATACGCAGTATTTT.